The T cell receptor (beta chain) described here comes from a study of shared T cell receptors in the human thymus. Germline V lookup: CDR1 SGDLS, CDR2 YYNGEE. The CDR3 loop spans 16 amino acids. With 0 bases clipped from V and 1 base from J, the junction kept 2 bases outside the gene matches. In its sample, this clone was seen once. This table comes from immunoSEQ multiplex PCR, and its TCRdb copy is limited to in-frame clones, with some not included. The sample yields more than 550,000 clones, more than 70% seen once. These same records also appear under a second study, on human thymus T cells. That report notes: What appeared biased in thymic and blood repertoires was the usage of V and J genes.

The clonotype comes from a boy in the first two years of life with a congenital heart defect. Sequencing was carried out using thymocytes. The chain uses TRBV9 and TRBJ2-5, with 11 bases identical to TRBD2. The CDR3 loop is CASSVGLAGPQETQYF. The CDR3 DNA follows: TGTGCCAGCAGCGTAGGACTAGCGGGGCCCCAAGAGACCCAGTACTTC.